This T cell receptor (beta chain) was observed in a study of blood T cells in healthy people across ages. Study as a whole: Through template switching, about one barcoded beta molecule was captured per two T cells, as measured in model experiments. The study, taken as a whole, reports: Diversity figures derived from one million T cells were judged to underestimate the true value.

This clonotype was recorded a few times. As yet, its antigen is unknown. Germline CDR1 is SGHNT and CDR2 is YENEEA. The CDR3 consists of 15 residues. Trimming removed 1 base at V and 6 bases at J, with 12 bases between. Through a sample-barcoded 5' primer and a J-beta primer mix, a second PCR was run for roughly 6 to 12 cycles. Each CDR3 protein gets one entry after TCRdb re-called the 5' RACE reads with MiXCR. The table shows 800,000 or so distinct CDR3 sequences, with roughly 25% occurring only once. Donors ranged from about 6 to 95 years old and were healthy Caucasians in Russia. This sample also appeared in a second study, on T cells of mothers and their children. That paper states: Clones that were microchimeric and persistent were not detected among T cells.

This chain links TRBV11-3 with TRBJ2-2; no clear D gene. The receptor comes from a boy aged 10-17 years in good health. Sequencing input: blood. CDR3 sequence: CASSLGLSGAGELFF. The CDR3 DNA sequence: TGTGCCAGCAGCTTAGGCCTTTCGGGCGCCGGGGAGCTGTTTTTT.